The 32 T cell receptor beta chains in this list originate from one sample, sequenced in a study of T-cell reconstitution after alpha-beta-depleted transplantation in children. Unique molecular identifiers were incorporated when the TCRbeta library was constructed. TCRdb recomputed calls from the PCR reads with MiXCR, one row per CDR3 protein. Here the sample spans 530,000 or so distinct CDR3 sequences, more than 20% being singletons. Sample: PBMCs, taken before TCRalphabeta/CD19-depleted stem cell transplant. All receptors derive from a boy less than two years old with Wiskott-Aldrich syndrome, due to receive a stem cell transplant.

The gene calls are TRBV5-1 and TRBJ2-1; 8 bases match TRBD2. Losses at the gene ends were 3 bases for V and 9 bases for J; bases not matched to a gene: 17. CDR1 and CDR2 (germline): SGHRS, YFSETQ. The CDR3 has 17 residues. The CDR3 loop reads CASSSGLGTRARFEQFF. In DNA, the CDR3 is TGCGCCAGCAGCTCGGGCCTTGGGACTAGGGCCCGGTTTGAGCAGTTCTTC. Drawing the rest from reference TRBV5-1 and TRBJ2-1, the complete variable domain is KAGVTQTPRYLIKTRGQQVTLSCSPISGHRSVSWYQQTPGQGLQFLFEYFSETQRNKGNFPGRFSGRQFSNSRSEMNVSTLELGDSALYLCASSSGLGTRARFEQFFGPGTRLTVL.

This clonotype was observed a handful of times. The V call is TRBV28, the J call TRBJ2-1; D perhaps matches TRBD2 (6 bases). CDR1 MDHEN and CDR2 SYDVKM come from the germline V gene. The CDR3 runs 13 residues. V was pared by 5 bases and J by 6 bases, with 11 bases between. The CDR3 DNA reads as TGTGCCAGCAGTCGATCTAGCGCCAATGAGCAGTTCTTC. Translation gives CASSRSSANEQFF.

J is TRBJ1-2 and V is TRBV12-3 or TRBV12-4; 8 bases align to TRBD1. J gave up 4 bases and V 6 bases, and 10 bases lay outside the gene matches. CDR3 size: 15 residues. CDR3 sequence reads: CASSHNRQGSYGYTF. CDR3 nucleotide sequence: TGTGCCAGCAGCCACAACCGACAGGGGAGCTATGGCTACACCTTC.

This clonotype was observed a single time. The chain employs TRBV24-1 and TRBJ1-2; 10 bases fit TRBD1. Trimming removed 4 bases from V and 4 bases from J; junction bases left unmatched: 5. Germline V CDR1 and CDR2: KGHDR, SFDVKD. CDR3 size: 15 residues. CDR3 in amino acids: CATSDRDRGPYGYTF. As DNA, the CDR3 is TGTGCCACCAGTGACCGGGACAGGGGTCCCTATGGCTACACCTTC.

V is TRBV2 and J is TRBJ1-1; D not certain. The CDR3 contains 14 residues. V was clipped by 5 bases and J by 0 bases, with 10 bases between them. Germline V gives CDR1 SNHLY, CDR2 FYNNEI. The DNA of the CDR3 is TGTGCCAGCAGTCCTCAATCTTTGAACACTGAAGCTTTCTTT. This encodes CASSPQSLNTEAFF.

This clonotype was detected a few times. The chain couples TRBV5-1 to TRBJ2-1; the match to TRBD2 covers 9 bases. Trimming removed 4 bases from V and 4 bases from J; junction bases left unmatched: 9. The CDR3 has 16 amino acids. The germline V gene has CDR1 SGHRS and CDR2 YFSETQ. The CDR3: CASSISRLAGYNEQFF. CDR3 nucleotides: TGCGCCAGCAGCATATCCCGGCTAGCGGGGTACAATGAGCAGTTCTTC.

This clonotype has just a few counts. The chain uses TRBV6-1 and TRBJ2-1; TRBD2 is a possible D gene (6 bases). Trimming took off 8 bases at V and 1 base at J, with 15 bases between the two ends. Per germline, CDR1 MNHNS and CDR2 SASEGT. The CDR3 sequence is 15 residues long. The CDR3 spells CASRRAGSSYNEQFF. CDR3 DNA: TGTGCCAGCCGGAGGGCCGGTTCGTCCTACAATGAGCAGTTCTTC.

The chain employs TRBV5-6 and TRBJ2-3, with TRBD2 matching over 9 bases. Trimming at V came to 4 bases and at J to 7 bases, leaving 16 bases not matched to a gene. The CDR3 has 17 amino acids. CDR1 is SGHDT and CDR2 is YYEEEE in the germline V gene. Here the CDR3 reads CASSPAWGGRGPYTQYF. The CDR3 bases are TGTGCCAGCAGCCCGGCCTGGGGCGGGAGGGGCCCTTATACGCAGTATTTT.

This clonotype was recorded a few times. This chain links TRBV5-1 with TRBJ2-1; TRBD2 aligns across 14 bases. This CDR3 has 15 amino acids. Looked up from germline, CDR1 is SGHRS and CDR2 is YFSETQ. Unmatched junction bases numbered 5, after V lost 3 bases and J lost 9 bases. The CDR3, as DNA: TGCGCCAGCAGCTGGCGACTAGCGGGAGGGATTGAGCAGTTCTTC. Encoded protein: CASSWRLAGGIEQFF.

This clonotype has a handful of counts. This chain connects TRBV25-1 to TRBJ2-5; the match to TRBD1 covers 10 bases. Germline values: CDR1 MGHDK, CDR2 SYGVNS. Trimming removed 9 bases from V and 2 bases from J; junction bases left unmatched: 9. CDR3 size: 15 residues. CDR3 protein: CASTPDRGGQETQYF. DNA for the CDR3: TGTGCCAGTACACCGGACAGGGGGGGACAAGAGACCCAGTACTTC.

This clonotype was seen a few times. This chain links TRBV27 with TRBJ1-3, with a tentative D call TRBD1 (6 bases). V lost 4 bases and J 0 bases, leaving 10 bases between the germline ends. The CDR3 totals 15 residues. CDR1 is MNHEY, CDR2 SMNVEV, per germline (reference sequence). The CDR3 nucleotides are TGTGCCAGCAGTTCAGGACAGCGCTCTGGAAACACCATATATTTT. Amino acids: CASSSGQRSGNTIYF.

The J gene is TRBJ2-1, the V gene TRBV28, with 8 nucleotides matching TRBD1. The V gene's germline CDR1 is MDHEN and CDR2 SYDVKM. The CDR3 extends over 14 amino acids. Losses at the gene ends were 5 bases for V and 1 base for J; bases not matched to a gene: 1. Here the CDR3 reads CASSHRGSYNEQFF. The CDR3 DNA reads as TGTGCCAGCAGTCACAGGGGGTCCTACAATGAGCAGTTCTTC.

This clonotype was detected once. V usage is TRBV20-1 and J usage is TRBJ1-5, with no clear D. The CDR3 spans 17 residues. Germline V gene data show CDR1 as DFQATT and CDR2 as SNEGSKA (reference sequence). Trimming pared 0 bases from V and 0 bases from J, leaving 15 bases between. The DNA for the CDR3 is TGCAGTGCTAGAGATGATGGGCAGGCCTATAGCAATCAGCCCCAGCATTTT. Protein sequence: CSARDDGQAYSNQPQHF.

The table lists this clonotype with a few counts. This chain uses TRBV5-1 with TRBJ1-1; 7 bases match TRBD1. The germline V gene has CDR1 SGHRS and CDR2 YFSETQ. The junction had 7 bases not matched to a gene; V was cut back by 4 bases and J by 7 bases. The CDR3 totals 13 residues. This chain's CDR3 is CASSAGGGNEAFF. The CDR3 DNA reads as TGCGCCAGCAGCGCAGGGGGGGGGAATGAAGCTTTCTTT.

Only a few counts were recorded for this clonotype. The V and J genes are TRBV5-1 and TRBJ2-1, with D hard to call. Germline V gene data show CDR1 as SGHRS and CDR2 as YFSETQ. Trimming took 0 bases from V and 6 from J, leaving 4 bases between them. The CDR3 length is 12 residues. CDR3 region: CASSLEVNEQFF. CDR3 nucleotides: TGCGCCAGCAGCTTGGAGGTCAATGAGCAGTTCTTC.

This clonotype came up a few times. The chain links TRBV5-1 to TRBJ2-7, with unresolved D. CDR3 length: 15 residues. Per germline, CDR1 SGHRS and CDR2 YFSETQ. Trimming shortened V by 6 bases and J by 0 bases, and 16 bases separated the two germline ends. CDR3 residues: CASTPLPTNSYEQYF. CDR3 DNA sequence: TGCGCCAGCACCCCTCTTCCGACGAACTCCTACGAGCAGTACTTC.

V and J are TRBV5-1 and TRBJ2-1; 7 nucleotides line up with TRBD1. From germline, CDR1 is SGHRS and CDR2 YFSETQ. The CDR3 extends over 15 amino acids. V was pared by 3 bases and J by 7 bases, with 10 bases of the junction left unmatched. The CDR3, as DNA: TGCGCCAGCAGCTGGGGTGACAGGGACCGAAATGAGCAGTTCTTC. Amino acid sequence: CASSWGDRDRNEQFF.

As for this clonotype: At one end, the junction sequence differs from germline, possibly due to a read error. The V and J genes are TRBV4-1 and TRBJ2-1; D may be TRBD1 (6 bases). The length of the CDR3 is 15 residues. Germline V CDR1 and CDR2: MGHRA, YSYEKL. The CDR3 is CASSHPGTSYNEEFF. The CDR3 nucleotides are TGCGCCAGCAGCCATCCCGGGACATCCTACAATGAGGAGTTCTTC.

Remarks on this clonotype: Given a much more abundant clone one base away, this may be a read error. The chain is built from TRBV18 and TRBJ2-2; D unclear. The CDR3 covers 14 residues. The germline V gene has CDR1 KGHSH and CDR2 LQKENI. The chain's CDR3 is CASLPALFTGELFF. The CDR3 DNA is TGTGCCAGCTTACCAGCCTTATTCACCGGGGAGCTGTTTTTT.

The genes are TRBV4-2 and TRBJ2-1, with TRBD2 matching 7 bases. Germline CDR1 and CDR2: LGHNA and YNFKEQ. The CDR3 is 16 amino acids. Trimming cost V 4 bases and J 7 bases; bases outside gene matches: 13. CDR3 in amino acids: CASSLLTSASSNEQFF. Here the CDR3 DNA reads TGTGCCAGCAGCCTCCTAACTAGCGCCAGTAGTAATGAGCAGTTCTTC.

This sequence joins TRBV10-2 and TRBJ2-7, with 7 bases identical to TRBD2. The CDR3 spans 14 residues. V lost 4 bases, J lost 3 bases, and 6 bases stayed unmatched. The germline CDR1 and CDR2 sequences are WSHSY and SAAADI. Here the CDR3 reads CASSGLAVYYEQYF. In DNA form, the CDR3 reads TGCGCCAGCAGTGGACTAGCAGTTTACTACGAGCAGTACTTC.

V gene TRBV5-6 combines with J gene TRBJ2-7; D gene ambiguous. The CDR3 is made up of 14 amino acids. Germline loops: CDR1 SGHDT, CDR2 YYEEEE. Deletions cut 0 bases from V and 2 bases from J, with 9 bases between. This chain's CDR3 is CASSLVGLTYEQYF. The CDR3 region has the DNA TGTGCCAGCAGCTTGGTGGGTTTAACCTACGAGCAGTACTTC.

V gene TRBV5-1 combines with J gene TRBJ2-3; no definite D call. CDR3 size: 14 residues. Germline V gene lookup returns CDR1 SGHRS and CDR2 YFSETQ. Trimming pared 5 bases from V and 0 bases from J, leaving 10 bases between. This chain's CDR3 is CASRIGSSTDTQYF. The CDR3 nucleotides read TGCGCCAGCAGGATTGGTTCTAGCACAGATACGCAGTATTTT.

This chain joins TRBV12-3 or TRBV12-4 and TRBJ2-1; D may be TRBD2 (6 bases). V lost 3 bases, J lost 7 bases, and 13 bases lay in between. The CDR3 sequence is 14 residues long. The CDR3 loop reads CASSLTGDLNEQFF. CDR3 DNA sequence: TGTGCCAGCAGTTTGACGGGAGATTTGAATGAGCAGTTCTTC.

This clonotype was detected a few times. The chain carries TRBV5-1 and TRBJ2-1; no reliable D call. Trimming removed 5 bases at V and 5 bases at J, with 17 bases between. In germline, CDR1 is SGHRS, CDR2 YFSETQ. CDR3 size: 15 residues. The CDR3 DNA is TGCGCCAGCAGTCAAGACGATGCTGGGAACAATGAGCAGTTCTTC. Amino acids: CASSQDDAGNNEQFF.

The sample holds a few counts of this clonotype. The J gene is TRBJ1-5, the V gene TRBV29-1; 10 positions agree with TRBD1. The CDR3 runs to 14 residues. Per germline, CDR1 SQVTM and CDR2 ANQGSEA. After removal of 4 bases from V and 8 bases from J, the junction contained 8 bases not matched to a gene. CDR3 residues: CSVVAGQGSEPQHF. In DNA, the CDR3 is TGCAGCGTTGTGGCGGGACAGGGGTCGGAGCCCCAGCATTTT.

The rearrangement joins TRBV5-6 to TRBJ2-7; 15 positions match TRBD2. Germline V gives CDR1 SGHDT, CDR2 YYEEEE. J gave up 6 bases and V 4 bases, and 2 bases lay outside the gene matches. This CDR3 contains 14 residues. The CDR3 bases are TGTGCCAGCAGCGGGGGACTAGCGGGAGGCGAGCAGTACTTC. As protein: CASSGGLAGGEQYF.

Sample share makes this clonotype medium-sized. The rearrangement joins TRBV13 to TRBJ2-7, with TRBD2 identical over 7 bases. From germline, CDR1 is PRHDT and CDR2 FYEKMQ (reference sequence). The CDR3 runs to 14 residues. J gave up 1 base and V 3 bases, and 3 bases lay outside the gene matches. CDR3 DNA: TGTGCCAGCAGCTTTGCGGGAGAGTCCTACGAGCAGTACTTC. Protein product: CASSFAGESYEQYF.

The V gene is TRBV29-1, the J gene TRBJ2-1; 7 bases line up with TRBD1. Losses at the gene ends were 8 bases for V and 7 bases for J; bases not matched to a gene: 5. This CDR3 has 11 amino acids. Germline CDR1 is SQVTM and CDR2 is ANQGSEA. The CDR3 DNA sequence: TGCAGCTTCAACAGGGGAAATGAGCAGTTCTTC. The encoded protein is CSFNRGNEQFF.

CDR3 bases: TGTGCCAGCAGTTTTTTCGGGAGAGGCATTCAGTACTTC. It yields the protein CASSFFGRGIQYF. The rearrangement uses TRBV12-3 or TRBV12-4 and TRBJ2-4; D is perhaps TRBD2 (6 bases). Between the trimmed V and J ends, which lost 3 bases and 9 bases, there was a span of 12 bases. This CDR3 has 13 amino acids.

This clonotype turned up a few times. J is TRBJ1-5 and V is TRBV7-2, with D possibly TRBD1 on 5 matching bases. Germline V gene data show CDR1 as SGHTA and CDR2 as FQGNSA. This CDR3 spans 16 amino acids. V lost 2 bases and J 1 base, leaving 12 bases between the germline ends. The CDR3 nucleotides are TGTGCCAGCAGCTTATTGCCAGGGATGAGCAATCAGCCCCAGCATTTT. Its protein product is CASSLLPGMSNQPQHF. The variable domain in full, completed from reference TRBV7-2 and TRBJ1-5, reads GAGVSQSPSNKVTEKGKDVELRCDPISGHTALYWYRQSLGQGLEFLIYFQGNSAPDKSGLPSDRFSAERTGGSVSTLTIQRTQQEDSAVYLCASSLLPGMSNQPQHFGDGTRLSIL.

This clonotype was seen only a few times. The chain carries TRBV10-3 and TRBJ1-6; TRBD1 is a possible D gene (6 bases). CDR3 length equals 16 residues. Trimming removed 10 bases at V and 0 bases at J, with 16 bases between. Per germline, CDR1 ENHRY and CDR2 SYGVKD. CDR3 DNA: TGTGCCAGCGCGGGGGCCCCGAGCTCCTATAATTCACCCCTCCACTTT. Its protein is CASAGAPSSYNSPLHF.